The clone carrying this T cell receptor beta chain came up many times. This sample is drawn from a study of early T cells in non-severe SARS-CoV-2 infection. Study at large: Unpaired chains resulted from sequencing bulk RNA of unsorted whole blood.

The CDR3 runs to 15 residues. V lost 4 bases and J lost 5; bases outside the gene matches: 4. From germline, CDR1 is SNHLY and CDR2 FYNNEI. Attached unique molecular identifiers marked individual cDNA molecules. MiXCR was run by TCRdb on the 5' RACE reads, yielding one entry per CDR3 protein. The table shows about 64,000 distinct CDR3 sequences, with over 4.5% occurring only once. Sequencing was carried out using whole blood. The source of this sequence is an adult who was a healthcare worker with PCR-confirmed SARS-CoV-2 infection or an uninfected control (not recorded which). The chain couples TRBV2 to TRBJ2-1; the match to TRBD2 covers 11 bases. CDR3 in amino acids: CASSGLAGPNNEQFF. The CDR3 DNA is TGTGCCAGCAGTGGACTAGCGGGACCCAACAATGAGCAGTTCTTC.